The 28 T cell receptor beta chains reported below all come from one sample, sequenced in a study of monozygotic twins with inflammatory bowel disease. TCRdb re-called the 5' RACE reads and catalogs CDR3 proteins one per entry, DNA excluded. The repertoire table contains about 450,000 distinct CDR3 sequences. Sequenced input: blood. The receptors derive from a human donor with ulcerative colitis or Crohn's disease, or a healthy co-twin of an affected twin (not recorded which).

This chain uses TRBV7-2 with TRBJ1-2; TCRdb designates TRBD1, a call that cannot be tested without DNA. The CDR3 loop spans 14 amino acids. CDR1 is SGHTA, CDR2 FQGNSA, per germline. The CDR3 loop reads CASSSQGQVYGYTF.

V is TRBV9 and J is TRBJ2-5; there is no DNA to check the TCRdb D call of TRBD2. The CDR3 covers 16 residues. Per the germline V gene, CDR1 is SGDLS and CDR2 is YYNGEE. This chain's CDR3 is CASSVAGAGGQETQYF.

The rearrangement links TRBV6-1 to TRBJ2-7. CDR1 and CDR2 (germline): MNHNS, SASEGT. The CDR3 contains 17 residues. The CDR3 region is CASSEAPSSWSGYEQYF.

The chain is built from TRBV2 and TRBJ2-5. CDR3 length equals 12 residues. The germline gives CDR1 SNHLY, CDR2 FYNNEI. CDR3 amino acids: CASSEVEETQYF.

The chain has TRBV28 and TRBJ2-1; without DNA, the TCRdb call of TRBD1 cannot be checked. The CDR3 covers 15 residues. Germline V gene data show CDR1 as MDHEN and CDR2 as SYDVKM. CDR3 loop: CASRARGQGAGEQFF.

The CDR3 sequence: CASSSRTGTNTEAFF. This sequence joins TRBV5-1 and TRBJ1-1; the D call of TRBD1 rests on TCRdb alone, since no DNA is present to check it. The germline CDR1 and CDR2 sequences are SGHRS and YFSETQ. The CDR3 consists of 15 residues. Full variable domain (rest looked up from reference TRBV5-1 and TRBJ1-1): KAGVTQTPRYLIKTRGQQVTLSCSPISGHRSVSWYQQTPGQGLQFLFEYFSETQRNKGNFPGRFSGRQFSNSRSEMNVSTLELGDSALYLCASSSRTGTNTEAFFGQGTRLTVV.

The chain couples TRBV20-1 to TRBJ1-2. The CDR3 contains 11 residues. Germline V lookup: CDR1 DFQATT, CDR2 SNEGSKA (reference sequence). Here the CDR3 reads CSAGETYGYTF.

The chain carries TRBV30 and TRBJ1-1. CDR1 and CDR2 (germline): GTSNPN, SVGIG (reference sequence). CDR3 length equals 16 residues. CDR3 protein: CAWRPRPGNMNTEAFF.

The V and J genes are TRBV11-1 and TRBJ2-3; TCRdb's D call, TRBD1, is unchecked because there is no DNA. CDR3 length: 20 residues. Looked up from germline, CDR1 is SGHAT and CDR2 is FQDESV (reference sequence). The CDR3 spells CASSSNRPSDRAAFTDTQYF.

The chain recombines TRBV14 with TRBJ2-3; without DNA, the TCRdb call of TRBD2 cannot be checked. The CDR3 has 13 amino acids. Germline assignment: CDR1 SGHDN and CDR2 FVKESK. CDR3 in amino acids: CASSQSLAGMEYF.

The J gene is TRBJ1-1, the V gene TRBV3-1; there is no DNA to check the TCRdb D call of TRBD1. In germline, CDR1 is LGHDT, CDR2 YNNKEL (reference sequence). The CDR3 covers 16 residues. CDR3 residues: CASSQVKGTPNTEAFF. The whole variable domain, filled in from reference TRBV3-1 and TRBJ1-1, reads DTAVSQTPKYLVTQMGNDKSIKCEQNLGHDTMYWYKQDSKKFLKIMFSYNNKELIINETVPNRFSPKSPDKAHLNLHINSLELGDSAVYFCASSQVKGTPNTEAFFGQGTRLTVV.

This sequence joins TRBV5-1 and TRBJ2-3. The CDR3 totals 11 residues. Germline V CDR1 and CDR2: SGHRS, YFSETQ. CDR3 amino acids: CASSLQNTQYF. Combining the CDR3 with reference TRBV5-1 and TRBJ2-3 gives the whole variable domain KAGVTQTPRYLIKTRGQQVTLSCSPISGHRSVSWYQQTPGQGLQFLFEYFSETQRNKGNFPGRFSGRQFSNSRSEMNVSTLELGDSALYLCASSLQNTQYFGPGTRLTVL.

The genes are TRBV5-5 and TRBJ2-1; TCRdb's assignment of TRBD2 cannot be checked, as there is no DNA. Germline-derived CDR1 and CDR2 are SGHKS and YYEKEE (reference sequence). The CDR3 totals 16 residues. The CDR3: CASSLAPGLAENEQFF.

This chain's CDR3 is CSALDRGQETQYF. The V and J genes are TRBV20-1 and TRBJ2-5; no DNA is available, so the TRBD1 call from TCRdb remains unchecked. Germline V gives CDR1 DFQATT, CDR2 SNEGSKA (reference sequence). This CDR3 spans 13 amino acids.

The rearrangement links TRBV5-4 to TRBJ2-2; as DNA is missing, the TRBD2 call by TCRdb cannot be tested. The CDR3 runs 15 residues. The germline V gene encodes CDR1 SGHNT and CDR2 YYREEE (reference sequence). The CDR3 region is CATAPSGGQGGELFF. Combining the CDR3 with reference TRBV5-4 and TRBJ2-2 gives the whole variable domain ETGVTQSPTHLIKTRGQQVTLRCSSQSGHNTVSWYQQALGQGPQFIFQYYREEENGRGNFPPRFSGLQFPNYSSELNVNALELDDSALYLCATAPSGGQGGELFFGEGSRLTVL.

The rearrangement links TRBV7-8 to TRBJ1-1; TCRdb's D call, TRBD1, is unchecked because there is no DNA. The CDR3 loop spans 14 amino acids. The germline V gene has CDR1 SGHVS and CDR2 FQNEAQ. The chain's CDR3 is CASSPQGRRTEAFF.

The gene calls are TRBV5-8 and TRBJ1-1. Germline V gene lookup returns CDR1 SGHTS and CDR2 YDEGEE. This CDR3 has 15 residues. The CDR3 protein is CASSRLHFLNTEAFF.

The chain is built from TRBV6-6 and TRBJ1-1; absent DNA, TCRdb's TRBD1 call cannot be checked. Germline-derived CDR1 and CDR2 are MNHNY and SVGAGI (reference sequence). This CDR3 spans 13 amino acids. The chain's CDR3 is CASTQDHNTEAFF.

The V gene is TRBV18, the J gene TRBJ2-7; TCRdb names TRBD1, which stays unverified in the absence of DNA. Germline-derived CDR1 and CDR2 are KGHSH and LQKENI. The CDR3 is 13 residues long. The CDR3 protein is CASSPSAPVEQYF.

The chain employs TRBV11-3 and TRBJ1-1; as DNA is missing, the TRBD1 call by TCRdb cannot be tested. The germline gives CDR1 SGHNT, CDR2 YENEEA. The CDR3 covers 13 residues. The CDR3 region is CASSLRGQNEAFF. The full variable domain, with the rest looked up from reference TRBV11-3 and TRBJ1-1, is EAGVVQSPRYKIIEKKQPVAFWCNPISGHNTLYWYLQNLGQGPELLIRYENEEAVDDSQLPKDRFSAERLKGVDSTLKIQPAELGDSAVYLCASSLRGQNEAFFGQGTRLTVV.

The rearrangement uses TRBV5-1 and TRBJ2-7; no DNA is available, so the TRBD2 call from TCRdb remains unchecked. Germline-derived CDR1 and CDR2 are SGHRS and YFSETQ. The CDR3 is 15 amino acids. The CDR3 region is CASREAEVGSYEQYF. The complete variable domain, with remaining parts taken from reference TRBV5-1 and TRBJ2-7, reads KAGVTQTPRYLIKTRGQQVTLSCSPISGHRSVSWYQQTPGQGLQFLFEYFSETQRNKGNFPGRFSGRQFSNSRSEMNVSTLELGDSALYLCASREAEVGSYEQYFGPGTRLTVT.

The chain links TRBV6-6 to TRBJ1-1. The germline CDR1 and CDR2 sequences are MNHNY and SVGAGI (reference sequence). CDR3 length: 12 amino acids. The CDR3 sequence is CASSLLSPQAFF.

V gene TRBV20-1 combines with J gene TRBJ2-5; without DNA, the TCRdb call of TRBD2 cannot be checked. This CDR3 has 14 residues. Germline-derived CDR1 and CDR2 are DFQATT and SNEGSKA (reference sequence). The CDR3 protein is CSAGTSGGEGTQYF.

The chain is built from TRBV29-1 and TRBJ2-6; the D gene TCRdb calls, TRBD1, cannot be checked with no DNA. Germline lookup yields CDR1 SQVTM and CDR2 ANQGSEA. The CDR3 covers 16 residues. The CDR3 protein is CSVEGGPGTGANVLTF.

This chain links TRBV5-1 with TRBJ2-3; the D call of TRBD2 rests on TCRdb alone, since no DNA is present to check it. CDR1 and CDR2 from the germline V gene are SGHRS and YFSETQ. CDR3 length: 17 amino acids. The CDR3 protein is CASSPRVAGGRTDTQYF.

The rearrangement joins TRBV7-3 to TRBJ2-2; the TRBD1 assignment by TCRdb is unverifiable without DNA. The CDR3 sequence is 14 residues long. Germline CDR1 SGHTA, CDR2 FQGTGA. The CDR3 sequence: CASSLRGQTGELFF.

The gene calls are TRBV5-1 and TRBJ2-3; TCRdb selects TRBD2, and the lack of DNA leaves this call unchecked. The V gene's germline CDR1 is SGHRS and CDR2 YFSETQ. The CDR3 sequence is 15 residues long. CDR3 loop: CASSLNTGGTDTQYF.

CDR3 loop: CSAPRDGTGELFF. This chain connects TRBV20-1 to TRBJ2-2; lacking DNA, the TRBD1 call made by TCRdb goes unchecked. Germline-derived CDR1 and CDR2 are DFQATT and SNEGSKA (reference sequence). There are 13 residues in the CDR3.